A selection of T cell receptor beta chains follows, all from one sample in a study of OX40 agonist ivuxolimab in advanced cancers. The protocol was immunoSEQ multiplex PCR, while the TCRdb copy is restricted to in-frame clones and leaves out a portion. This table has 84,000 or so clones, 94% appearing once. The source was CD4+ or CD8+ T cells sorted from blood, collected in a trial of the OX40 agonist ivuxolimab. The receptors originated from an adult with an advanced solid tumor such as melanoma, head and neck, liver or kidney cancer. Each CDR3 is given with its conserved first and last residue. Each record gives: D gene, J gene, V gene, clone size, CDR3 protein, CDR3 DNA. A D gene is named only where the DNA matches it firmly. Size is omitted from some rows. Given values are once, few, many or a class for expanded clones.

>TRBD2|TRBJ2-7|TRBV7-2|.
CASSLGLVAGPSYEQYF
TGTGCCAGCAGCTTAGGTTTGGTAGCGGGTCCTTCCTACGAGCAGTACTTC
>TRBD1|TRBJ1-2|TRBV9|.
CASSVGDRGISLDGYTF
TGTGCCAGCAGCGTAGGGGACAGGGGGATCTCTCTGGATGGCTACACCTTC
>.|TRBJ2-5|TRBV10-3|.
CAIRGQGEETQYF
TGTGCCATCAGAGGCCAGGGTGAAGAGACCCAGTACTTC
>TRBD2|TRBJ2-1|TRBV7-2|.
CASSFLIYTGTSENNEQFF
TGTGCCAGCAGCTTCTTAATTTACACCGGGACTAGCGAGAACAATGAGCAGTTCTTC
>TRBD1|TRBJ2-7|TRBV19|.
CASRDDRGHEQYF
TGTGCCAGTAGGGATGACAGGGGTCACGAGCAGTACTTC
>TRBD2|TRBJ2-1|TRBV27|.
CASTTTSGNLNEQFF
TGTGCCAGCACCACGACTAGCGGGAATTTAAATGAGCAGTTCTTC
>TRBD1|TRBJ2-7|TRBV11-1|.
CASSFGTGVTFYEQYF
TGTGCCAGCAGCTTTGGGACAGGGGTCACCTTCTACGAGCAGTACTTC
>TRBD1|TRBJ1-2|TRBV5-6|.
CASSDATTGGAGYGYTF
TGTGCCAGCAGTGACGCGACGACAGGGGGCGCTGGTTATGGCTACACCTTC
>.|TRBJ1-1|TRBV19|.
CASSSRGQGLNTEAFF
TGTGCCAGTAGTTCCCGGGGGCAGGGACTGAACACTGAAGCTTTCTTT
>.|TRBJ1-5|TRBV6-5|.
CASSYQIRSNQPQHF
TGTGCCAGCAGTTATCAAATCCGGAGTAATCAGCCCCAGCATTTT
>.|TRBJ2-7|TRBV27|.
CASSLRGSYEQYF
TGTGCCAGCAGTCTACGGGGCTCCTACGAGCAGTACTTC
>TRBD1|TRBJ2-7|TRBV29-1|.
CSVKIGQGIYEQYF
TGCAGCGTGAAAATTGGACAGGGGATCTACGAGCAGTACTTC
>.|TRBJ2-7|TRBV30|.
CAWSVGMSYEQYF
TGTGCCTGGAGTGTCGGTATGTCCTACGAGCAGTACTTC
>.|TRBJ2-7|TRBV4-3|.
CASSQDSGIAYEQYF
TGCGCCAGCAGCCAAGACTCGGGAATCGCCTACGAGCAGTACTTC
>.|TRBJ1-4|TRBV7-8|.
CASSMRGGEKLFF
TGTGCCAGCAGCATGAGGGGGGGGGAAAAACTGTTTTTT
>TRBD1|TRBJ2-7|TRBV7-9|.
CASSPGDSPHEQYF
TGTGCCAGCAGCCCTGGGGACAGTCCCCACGAGCAGTACTTC
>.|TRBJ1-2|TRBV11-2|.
CASSLGSNYGYTF
TGTGCCAGCAGCTTAGGGAGTAACTATGGCTACACCTTC
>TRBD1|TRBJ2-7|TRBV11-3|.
CASSSPRTGDFYEQYF
TGTGCCAGCAGCTCACCTAGGACAGGGGATTTCTACGAGCAGTACTTC
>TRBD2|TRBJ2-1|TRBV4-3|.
CASSQGTSGRDEQFF
TGCGCCAGCAGCCAAGGGACTAGCGGGAGGGATGAGCAGTTCTTC
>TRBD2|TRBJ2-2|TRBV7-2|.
CASSGLGFVELFF
TGTGCCAGCAGCGGACTAGGGTTCGTGGAGCTGTTTTTT
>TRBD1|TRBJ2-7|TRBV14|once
CASSLPGTGLLEQYF
TGTGCCAGCAGCCTACCCGGGACAGGTCTCCTCGAGCAGTACTTC
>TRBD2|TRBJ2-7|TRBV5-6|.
CASSFRAGLAGGTYEQYF
TGTGCCAGCAGCTTTCGGGCTGGACTAGCGGGAGGAACCTACGAGCAGTACTTC
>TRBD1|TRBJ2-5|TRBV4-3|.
CASSQDRQGFQETQYF
TGCGCCAGCAGCCAAGATCGACAGGGCTTCCAAGAGACCCAGTACTTC
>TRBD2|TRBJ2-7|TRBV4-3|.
CASSQDASGSYYEQYF
TGCGCCAGCAGCCAAGACGCTAGCGGGAGTTACTACGAGCAGTACTTC
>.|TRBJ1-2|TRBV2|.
CAGSIDVGGYTF
TGTGCCGGTTCGATCGACGTTGGGGGCTACACCTTC
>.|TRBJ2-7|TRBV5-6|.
CASSLGGSDEQYF
TGTGCCAGCAGCTTGGGAGGGAGCGACGAGCAGTACTTC
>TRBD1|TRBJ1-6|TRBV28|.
CASSFAGGNSPLHF
TGTGCCAGCAGCTTCGCAGGGGGCAATTCACCCCTCCACTTT
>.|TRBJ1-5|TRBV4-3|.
CASSQDGGIDQPQHF
TGCGCCAGCAGCCAAGATGGGGGGATCGATCAGCCCCAGCATTTT
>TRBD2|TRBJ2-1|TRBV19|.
CASRGLAGGDIEFF
TGTGCCAGTAGGGGCCTAGCGGGAGGGGATATTGAGTTCTTC
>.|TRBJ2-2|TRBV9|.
CASSVGGGTGELFF
TGTGCCAGCAGCGTAGGGGGCGGTACCGGGGAGCTGTTTTTT
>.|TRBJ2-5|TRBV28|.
CASSPETQETQYF
TGTGCCAGCAGTCCCGAGACACAAGAGACCCAGTACTTC
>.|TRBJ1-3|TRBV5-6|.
CASSAQLNTIYF
TGTGCCAGCAGCGCGCAATTGAACACCATATATTTT
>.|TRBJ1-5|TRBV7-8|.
CASSLTPSNQPQHF
TGTGCCAGCAGCTTAACACCCAGCAATCAGCCCCAGCATTTT
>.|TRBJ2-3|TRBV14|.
CASSPGGAGGQYF
TGTGCCAGCAGCCCCGGAGGGGCGGGTGGGCAGTATTTT
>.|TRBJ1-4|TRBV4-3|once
CASSQGGGYNEKLFF
TGCGCCAGCAGCCAAGGTGGGGGTTATAATGAAAAACTGTTTTTT
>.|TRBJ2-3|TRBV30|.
CAWSVGGFTDTQYF
TGTGCCTGGAGTGTGGGGGGTTTCACAGATACGCAGTATTTT
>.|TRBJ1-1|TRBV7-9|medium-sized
CASSPTENTEAFF
TGTGCCAGCAGCCCTACGGAAAACACTGAAGCTTTCTTT
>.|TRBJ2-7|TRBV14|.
CASSLGSPDFDEQYF
TGTGCCAGCAGCCTAGGGAGTCCGGATTTCGACGAGCAGTACTTC
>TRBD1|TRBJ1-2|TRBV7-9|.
CASSPPRTGTDNYGYTF
TGTGCCAGCAGCCCCCCCCGGACAGGGACTGATAACTATGGCTACACCTTC